Included here is one T cell receptor (beta chain) sequence, with context. The target of this receptor is not known. No per-base quality is available; no much larger clone lies one base away. TCRbeta CDR3 regions were amplified from genomic DNA by means of the immunoSEQ Assay, a bias-controlled multiplex PCR. The published analysis was carried out like this. Within the assay, amplification of reference gene primers was used to estimate how many nucleated cells each sample contained. To quantify the absolute abundance of each unique TCRbeta CDR3 rearrangement, sequence reads were collapsed and filtered. For each sample, productive Simpson clonality was calculated as the square root of Simpson's diversity index across productive rearrangements. TCRdb holds this immuneACCESS table with in-frame rearrangements only. Some clones are missing; in checked studies, unresolved V genes explain under half, and the rest has no known cause. The DNA gave D and trimming, while V, J and clone size come from that table. This sample gives more than 85,000 clones in total; around 84% of them show up just once. Of the sample, approximately 25% falls within the top ten clones.

The collaborating institutions used their own protocols to collect whole blood in K2EDTA tubes. Collaborator samples were shipped for TCRbeta analysis as frozen whole blood, isolated PBMCs, or DNA extracted from either sample type. Trimming leaves V shorter by 2 bases and J shorter by 9 bases, with the junction holding 10 bases beyond the gene matches. Via the germline V gene, CDR1 is ENHRY and CDR2 SYGVKD. The CDR3, from cysteine to phenylalanine, totals 16 residues. Only the CDR3 region is kept as DNA, spanning 48 bases read in frame from base 1. The entry originates in a study of blood T cell repertoires in COVID-19 (dated by TCRdb to 2018 to 2020). Looking at the study overall: Samples covering the acute and convalescent phases of COVID-19 were provided by collaborators in the United States, Italy and Spain. The prospective study material was composed of cDNA or gDNA derived from T cells, B-cell-depleted T cells, or PBMCs. Subjects who had been exposed to COVID-19, were actively infected with it, or had recovered from it provided the deeply sampled blood TCRbeta repertoires that made up the dataset. The repertoires were released in a freely available public database meant as a resource for research on the immune response to SARS-CoV-2. Samples came from the ongoing ImmuneRACE study (first 160 participants) plus 1,254 subjects from 6 global collaborators. A de-identified subject ID, COVID-19 status, age in years and sex were almost always included in the sample metadata. Where available, HLA class I and class II types were taken from metadata supplied by the sample provider and were not determined by assay-based typing. The paper's findings and limits, for the study overall: How much clinical and demographic metadata was included differed by source and by participant, and the metadata was provided uncurated.

The rearranged chain carries TRBV10-3 and TRBJ1-6, with 7 bases aligning to TRBD1. Material for sequencing was peripheral blood. The sequence derives from a man between 60 and 75 years old with acute or convalescent COVID-19. In nucleotides, the sequence is TGTGCCATCAGTGAGGGGGGGACAGTGGGGAGTTCACCCCTCCACTTT. This encodes CAISEGGTVGSSPLHF.